This TCR beta chain appears in the sequencing data of a study of shared clonotypes between healthy human individuals. Overall study results and limits: Richness estimates generally favored naive over memory subsets. Only blood was sampled, and tissue TCR repertoires likely differ from blood ones.

Deletions cut 2 bases from V and 0 bases from J, with 7 bases between. CDR1 is MNHNY and CDR2 is SVGAGI in the germline V gene (reference sequence). CDR3 length: 14 amino acids. Donors were Caucasian adults residing in Nashville, Tennessee, USA. In the study's own analysis: Junction-only sequences produced by ImmunoSEQ had no quality scores, so filtering differed. Sequencing was performed with immunoSEQ multiplex PCR; in TCRdb, only in-frame clones are kept and a portion is missing. The D gene and trimming were derived from the DNA, and the V and J assignments and clone size from that table. The sample lists about 670,000 clones, 72% seen once, with approximately 1.8% in the top ten. About this clone itself: The antigen is unknown.

Sequencing was carried out using memory CD4+ T cells sorted from blood. Sample subset: CD45RA-negative fraction. The TCR was taken from a woman aged 25-40 years in good health. The J gene is TRBJ1-1, the V gene TRBV6-6, with D uncertain. CDR3 in amino acids: CASSYRAMNTEAFF. CDR3 in DNA: TGTGCCAGCAGTTACAGGGCCATGAACACTGAAGCTTTCTTT.